This TCR beta chain emerged from a study of blood T cell repertoires in COVID-19. Those enrolled, adults aged about 18 to 89 years, came from 25 or so US areas. Germline V gene lookup returns CDR1 SGHRS and CDR2 YFSETQ. V shed 6 bases, J shed 8 bases, and the junction held 7 bases outside the gene matches. CDR3 length: 14 residues. Measured with immunoSEQ multiplex PCR; TCRdb has only the in-frame clones, and not every one. The sample gives under 500,000 clones, nearly 90% of which show up once; roughly 1.9% is in the top ten. V is TRBV5-1 and J is TRBJ1-4; 10 bases agree with TRBD1. Material: PBMCs or T cells enriched from blood (not recorded which). The sequence was collected from a woman in her late teens or twenties with acute COVID-19. The CDR3 sequence: CASTSGQGSEKLFF. CDR3 DNA sequence: TGCGCCAGCACTTCGGGACAGGGGTCCGAAAAACTGTTTTTT.